Presented here are 7 T cell receptor beta chains from one specimen sequenced in a study of early T cells in non-severe SARS-CoV-2 infection (dated by TCRdb to the early 2020s). Preparation of the library involved 5' RACE. The instrument given in TCRdb is NextSeq 500. TCRdb applied fastp at Q25 and MiXCR to the public reads, then kept only in-frame beta chains. Every distinct CDR3 protein forms one entry, paired with its most common genes and DNA. This sample is represented by almost 30,000 distinct CDR3 sequences; about 5% of them were singletons. The top ten clonotypes cover less than 14% of the sample. The specimen was whole blood. The source is an adult who was a healthcare worker with PCR-confirmed SARS-CoV-2 infection or an uninfected control (not recorded which).

V gene TRBV7-8 combines with J gene TRBJ2-3; D not resolved. The CDR3 runs to 16 residues. Germline loops: CDR1 SGHVS, CDR2 FQNEAQ. With 5 bases removed from V and 1 base from J, the gap between germline ends came to 16 bases. CDR3 in amino acids: CASSPRGVTGTDTQYF. The CDR3 DNA follows: TGTGCCAGCAGCCCTAGAGGCGTAACTGGCACAGATACGCAGTATTTT.

This chain uses TRBV7-9 with TRBJ2-7; TRBD2 matches 12 bases. This CDR3 spans 15 amino acids. Germline assignment: CDR1 SEHNR and CDR2 FQNEAQ (reference sequence). V shed 5 bases, J shed 6 bases, and the junction held 8 bases outside the gene matches. CDR3 region: CASSRRLAGASEQYF. The CDR3 nucleotides are TGTGCCAGCAGCCGTCGACTAGCGGGAGCGAGCGAGCAGTACTTC.

This clonotype was observed many times. The rearrangement links TRBV6-1 to TRBJ2-3; D ambiguous. The CDR3 is made up of 15 amino acids. Trimming shortened V by 3 bases and J by 0 bases, and 10 bases separated the two germline ends. Per germline, CDR1 MNHNS and CDR2 SASEGT. CDR3: CASSDKSVSTDTQYF. The CDR3 DNA sequence: TGTGCCAGCAGTGATAAGTCAGTGAGCACAGATACGCAGTATTTT.

This clonotype was recorded at least ten times. V and J are TRBV7-8 and TRBJ2-5, with D tentatively TRBD1 (5 bases). The CDR3 consists of 13 residues. CDR1 SGHVS and CDR2 FQNEAQ come from the germline V gene. The germline V and J ends were trimmed by 5 bases and 5 bases, with 12 bases remaining between them. The CDR3 region has the DNA TGTGCCAGCAGCGCATTAAGGGGTGAGACCCAGTACTTC. Its protein is CASSALRGETQYF.

This clonotype was counted a few times. This chain uses TRBV4-3 with TRBJ2-3, with TRBD1 identical over 9 bases. The V segment lost 0 bases and the J segment 4 bases; nucleotides outside the gene matches: 8. The CDR3 extends over 17 amino acids. CDR1 and CDR2 (germline): LGHNA, YSLEER. DNA for the CDR3: TGCGCCAGCAGCCAAGAGCCAAACAGGGGGCGAGCAGATACGCAGTATTTT. This codes for CASSQEPNRGRADTQYF.

This clonotype occurred many times. The chain couples TRBV15 to TRBJ2-5, with 8 bases lining up with TRBD2. V lost 5 bases, J lost 2 bases, and 4 bases stayed unmatched. The CDR3 consists of 14 residues. The germline CDR1 and CDR2 sequences are LNHNV and YYDKDF (reference sequence). The CDR3 sequence is CATSARLAQETQYF. CDR3 DNA sequence: TGTGCCACCAGCGCCCGACTAGCGCAAGAGACCCAGTACTTC.

The chain joins TRBV20-1 to TRBJ1-2; possibly TRBD1 for D (5 bases). This CDR3 comprises 14 residues. Germline lookup yields CDR1 DFQATT and CDR2 SNEGSKA (reference sequence). V was cut by 6 bases and J by 2 bases, with 16 bases left in between. CDR3 sequence: CSADPTGDNYGYTF. As DNA, the CDR3 is TGCAGTGCGGACCCCACCGGGGACAACTATGGCTACACCTTC.